One sample yielded the 21 T cell receptor beta chains listed below, sequenced in a study of Ad26.COV2.S vaccination and SARS-CoV-2 variants. The method was immunoSEQ multiplex PCR; TCRdb's version includes in-frame clones alone and lacks a portion of them. Of some 450,000 clones in the sample, 90% are singletons; the top ten hold roughly 4%. Treatment reported: some 20 received Ad26.COV2.S at low or high dose, single or two shots; roughly five received placebo; per-sample allocation not given. The investigators took samples on day 63 after the first vaccine or placebo injection. The starting material was peripheral blood, obtained in a trial of Ad26.COV2.S vaccine versus placebo. These receptors came from a person between 18 and 59 years old who received the Ad26.COV2.S COVID-19 vaccine or a placebo.

In this sample, this clone turned up once. This sequence joins TRBV24-1 and TRBJ2-1; 12 nucleotides align to TRBD2. J lost 6 bases, V lost 4 bases, and 6 bases had no gene match. Per germline, CDR1 KGHDR and CDR2 SFDVKD. CDR3 length: 16 residues. The CDR3 DNA reads as TGTGCCACCAGTGACCCTGGACTAGCGGGGATCAATGAGCAGTTCTTC. This sequence encodes CATSDPGLAGINEQFF.

The chain links TRBV21-1 to TRBJ2-7; the table's D call, TRBD1, has no DNA check behind it. TRBV21-1 is designated a pseudogene. The CDR3 length is 17 residues. The CDR3 DNA reads TGTGCCAGCAGCGACATTATGGACAGGGGAAACTCCTACGAGCAGTACTTC. Translated: CASSDIMDRGNSYEQYF.

The gene calls are TRBV5-1 and TRBJ2-2, with TRBD2 as a possible D gene (5 bases). With 7 bases removed from V and 4 bases from J, the gap between germline ends came to 17 bases. The CDR3 runs to 15 residues. Germline V CDR1 and CDR2: SGHRS, YFSETQ. CDR3 residues: CASEPMSGLTGELFF. The CDR3 region has the DNA TGCGCCAGCGAGCCCATGAGCGGACTCACCGGGGAGCTGTTTTTT.

The V gene is TRBV7-8, the J gene TRBJ1-2, with D perhaps matching TRBD1 (5 bases). This CDR3 comprises 14 residues. Trimming stripped 1 base from V and 3 bases from J, with 9 bases between. Germline V gene sequence: CDR1 SGHVS, CDR2 FQNEAQ. In nucleotides, the CDR3 is TGTGCCAGCAGCTTAGGCAGGGACTACTATGGCTACACCTTC. Translating gives CASSLGRDYYGYTF. The complete variable domain, with remaining parts taken from reference TRBV7-8 and TRBJ1-2, reads GAGVSQSPRYKVAKRGQDVALRCDPISGHVSLFWYQQALGQGPEFLTYFQNEAQLDKSGLPSDRFFAERPEGSVSTLKIQRTQQEDSAVYLCASSLGRDYYGYTFGSGTRLTVV.

The chain uses TRBV28 and TRBJ1-1, with TRBD1 as a possible D gene (6 bases). CDR1 and CDR2 from the germline V gene are MDHEN and SYDVKM. CDR3 size: 16 residues. V shed 5 bases and J shed 0 bases, with 16 bases lying between them. In nucleotides, the CDR3 is TGTGCCAGCAGTCCCGACAGGTTTCGCATGAACACTGAAGCTTTCTTT. Amino acid sequence: CASSPDRFRMNTEAFF. The full variable domain, in which reference TRBV28 and TRBJ1-1 provide the parts outside the CDR3, is DVKVTQSSRYLVKRTGEKVFLECVQDMDHENMFWYRQDPGLGLRLIYFSYDVKMKEKGDIPEGYSVSREKKERFSLILESASTNQTSMYLCASSPDRFRMNTEAFFGQGTRLTVV.

This clone was detected only a few times. The rearrangement joins TRBV5-1 to TRBJ1-6, with D unresolved. V lost 0 bases and J lost 5, with 6 bases in between. The CDR3 extends over 14 amino acids. Germline assignment: CDR1 SGHRS and CDR2 YFSETQ. CDR3 sequence: CASSLGTDNSPLHF. CDR3 DNA sequence: TGCGCCAGCAGCTTGGGTACAGATAATTCACCCCTCCACTTT. Variable domain in full (rest from reference TRBV5-1 and TRBJ1-6): KAGVTQTPRYLIKTRGQQVTLSCSPISGHRSVSWYQQTPGQGLQFLFEYFSETQRNKGNFPGRFSGRQFSNSRSEMNVSTLELGDSALYLCASSLGTDNSPLHFGNGTRLTVT.

The rearrangement uses TRBV4-1 and TRBJ2-2; TRBD2 is a possible D gene (6 bases). Per the germline V gene, CDR1 is MGHRA and CDR2 is YSYEKL. The CDR3 is 15 amino acids. V was cut by 0 bases and J by 6 bases, with 11 bases left in between. CDR3 sequence (DNA): TGCGCCAGCAGCCAAGAACCCACGGGAGCCGGGGAGCTGTTTTTT. Protein: CASSQEPTGAGELFF.

The rearrangement uses TRBV7-9 and TRBJ1-1; no reliable D call. V was pared by 5 bases and J by 2 bases, with 6 bases between. CDR1 and CDR2 (germline): SEHNR, FQNEAQ (reference sequence). The CDR3 is 12 residues long. The DNA of the CDR3 is TGTGCCAGCAGCCCTGCCAACACTGAAGCTTTCTTT. Translated: CASSPANTEAFF. The entire variable domain, with the rest obtained from reference TRBV7-9 and TRBJ1-1, is as follows: DTGVSQNPRHKITKRGQNVTFRCDPISEHNRLYWYRQTLGQGPEFLTYFQNEAQLEKSRLLSDRFSAERPKGSFSTLEIQRTEQGDSAMYLCASSPANTEAFFGQGTRLTVV.

As DNA, the CDR3 is TGTGCCAGCAGTCAAACCGGGACAGAAGATGGCTACACCTTC. Residues: CASSQTGTEDGYTF. V and J are TRBV6-2 or TRBV6-3 and TRBJ1-2, with 7 positions matching TRBD1. CDR1 and CDR2 from the germline V gene are MNHEY and SVGEGT. CDR3 length: 14 amino acids. The ends lost 5 bases at V and 6 bases at J; junction bases unmatched: 9.

V is TRBV24-1 and J is TRBJ2-7; TRBD1 aligns across 11 bases. The V gene's germline CDR1 is KGHDR and CDR2 SFDVKD. This CDR3 is 19 amino acids long. V dropped 7 bases and J dropped 1; count of bases not matched to a gene: 17. The CDR3 is CATSQGGTGGPKQSYEQYF. CDR3 nucleotides: TGTGCCACCAGCCAAGGCGGGACAGGGGGACCAAAACAATCCTACGAGCAGTACTTC.

The chain is built from TRBV7-9 and TRBJ1-1; D gene ambiguous. From germline, CDR1 is SEHNR and CDR2 FQNEAQ (reference sequence). CDR3 length: 16 residues. The germline V and J ends were trimmed by 5 bases and 1 base, with 17 bases remaining between them. CDR3 residues: CASSKNLRAENTEAFF. For the CDR3, the DNA is TGTGCCAGCAGCAAAAACCTTCGGGCGGAGAACACTGAAGCTTTCTTT.

V is TRBV2 and J is TRBJ2-3, with TRBD1 identical over 7 bases. CDR1 SNHLY and CDR2 FYNNEI come from the germline V gene. V was pared by 4 bases and J by 2 bases, with 12 bases of the junction left unmatched. The CDR3 spans 17 residues. This chain's CDR3 is CASSGLFRDSDTDTQYF. As DNA, the CDR3 is TGTGCCAGCAGTGGTCTTTTCCGGGACAGTGACACAGATACGCAGTATTTT.

V gene TRBV7-6 combines with J gene TRBJ2-1; 7 bases map to TRBD2. V shed 5 bases and J 8 bases; nucleotides not matched to a gene: 12. Germline-derived CDR1 and CDR2 are SGHVS and FNYEAQ. The CDR3 loop spans 15 amino acids. DNA for the CDR3: TGTGCCAGCAGCCGTGGGAGGGGTAGTGTACATGAGCAGTTCTTC. It encodes CASSRGRGSVHEQFF.

The chain uses TRBV30 and TRBJ2-7; tentatively, D is TRBD2 (5 bases). The germline CDR1 and CDR2 sequences are GTSNPN and SVGIG (reference sequence). The CDR3 runs to 12 residues. Trimming took 3 bases from V and 9 from J, leaving 15 bases between them. In nucleotides, the CDR3 is TGTGCCTGGAGCTCGACCCTGGGGAGGCAGTACTTC. Its protein product is CAWSSTLGRQYF.

The J gene is TRBJ2-3, the V gene TRBV7-9; possible D gene TRBD2, 5 bases. The CDR3 runs to 15 residues. The V end lost 4 bases, the J end lost 0 bases, and 11 bases lay between the germline ends. Germline V gives CDR1 SEHNR, CDR2 FQNEAQ (reference sequence). The CDR3 DNA sequence: TGTGCCAGCAGCTCGAGGGAGTATAGCACAGATACGCAGTATTTT. Translated: CASSSREYSTDTQYF.

The chain employs TRBV6-2 or TRBV6-3 and TRBJ2-5; 9 positions match TRBD1. The CDR3 is 16 amino acids. Germline lookup yields CDR1 MNHEY and CDR2 SVGEGT. The trim removed 5 bases at V and 2 bases at J, leaving 9 bases unmatched. CDR3 in DNA: TGTGCCAGCAGTAAACTTTCTGGGACAGGGCAAGAGACCCAGTACTTC. Protein sequence: CASSKLSGTGQETQYF.

The rearrangement uses TRBV11-2 and TRBJ2-3; 8 bases are shared with TRBD2. Trimming removed 8 bases from V and 0 bases from J; junction bases left unmatched: 13. CDR3 length equals 17 residues. Germline-derived CDR1 and CDR2 are SGHAT and FQNNGV. CDR3 coding DNA: TGTGCCAGCCACAAGCGGGAGTCAGGGACTAGCACAGATACGCAGTATTTT. This translates into CASHKRESGTSTDTQYF.

The chain is built from TRBV4-1 and TRBJ2-1; 9 bases are a match to TRBD2. The CDR3 runs to 14 residues. Unmatched junction bases numbered 8, after V lost 6 bases and J lost 8 bases. Germline loops: CDR1 MGHRA, CDR2 YSYEKL. The CDR3 DNA is TGCGCCAGCAGTGACGCCCGACTAGCGGATGAGCAGTTCTTC. Its translation is CASSDARLADEQFF.

V is TRBV6-5 and J is TRBJ2-7, with D possibly being TRBD2 (6 bases). The V end lost 5 bases, the J end lost 4 bases, and 12 bases lay between the germline ends. Germline-derived CDR1 and CDR2 are MNHEY and SVGAGI. CDR3 length: 13 residues. In DNA, the CDR3 is TGTGCCAGCAGTACCCCGGGACTTTACGAGCAGTACTTC. Protein sequence: CASSTPGLYEQYF.

The rearrangement joins TRBV5-1 to TRBJ2-1, with 9 bases aligning to TRBD2. Per the germline V gene, CDR1 is SGHRS and CDR2 is YFSETQ. The CDR3 is 15 residues long. The J segment lost 7 bases and the V segment lost 4 bases, leaving 9 bases of the junction unmatched. For the CDR3, the DNA is TGCGCCAGCAGCGTTAGGGCGGGAGGGGCTAATGAGCAGTTCTTC. Amino acids: CASSVRAGGANEQFF.

The J gene is TRBJ2-1, the V gene TRBV11-2; TRBD2 is a possible D gene (6 bases). V shed 1 base and J shed 4 bases, with 14 bases lying between them. The CDR3 runs 16 residues. CDR1 is SGHAT and CDR2 is FQNNGV in the germline V gene. The CDR3 region is CASSLVVSGAYNEQFF. The CDR3, as DNA: TGTGCCAGCAGCTTAGTAGTTAGCGGAGCTTACAATGAGCAGTTCTTC.